What follows are 32 T cell receptor beta chains derived from one specimen sequenced in a study of blood T cell repertoires in COVID-19. The protocol was immunoSEQ multiplex PCR, while the TCRdb copy is restricted to in-frame clones and leaves out a portion. The sample carries some 300,000 clones, 90% recorded once. The sample taken for sequencing was peripheral blood. All receptors come from a woman aged 40 to 50 with COVID-19, enrolled during active disease.

This clone came up once. The chain is built from TRBV2 and TRBJ2-7, with D maybe TRBD2 (5 bases). V lost 6 bases and J lost 6, with 21 bases in between. Germline V gene data show CDR1 as SNHLY and CDR2 as FYNNEI. The CDR3 contains 15 residues. The CDR3 DNA reads TGTGCCAGCAGCCGAGGAGGACCGCCGTCAGGCGAGCAGTACTTC. It encodes CASSRGGPPSGEQYF.

This chain links TRBV19 with TRBJ1-2, with 9 bases aligning to TRBD1. CDR3 size: 16 residues. The germline V gene encodes CDR1 LNHDA and CDR2 SQIVND (reference sequence). J was trimmed by 4 bases and V by 5 bases; bases with no gene match: 11. This chain's CDR3 is CASSPTTGGPFYGYTF. The CDR3 DNA is TGTGCCAGTAGTCCTACGACAGGGGGTCCCTTCTATGGCTACACCTTC.

V and J are TRBV29-1 and TRBJ1-6; 7 positions match TRBD1. V lost 5 bases, J lost 7 bases, and 8 bases stayed unmatched. CDR1 SQVTM and CDR2 ANQGSEA come from the germline V gene. The CDR3 length is 14 residues. The DNA of the CDR3 is TGCAGCGTTAAAGTCGGGACAGAGAATTCACCCCTCCACTTT. Its translation is CSVKVGTENSPLHF.

This chain connects TRBV5-1 to TRBJ1-1; D not resolved. Trimming pared 1 base from V and 0 bases from J, leaving 7 bases between. The CDR3 runs to 14 residues. The germline gives CDR1 SGHRS, CDR2 YFSETQ. In nucleotides, the CDR3 is TGCGCCAGCAGCTTGAACTCTATGAACACTGAAGCTTTCTTT. It encodes CASSLNSMNTEAFF.

This chain links TRBV28 with TRBJ1-2; 9 bases fit TRBD1. Germline lookup yields CDR1 MDHEN and CDR2 SYDVKM. The junction had 12 bases not matched to a gene; V was cut back by 11 bases and J by 8 bases. CDR3 size: 13 residues. DNA of the CDR3: TGTGCCGGCCAACCGGGACAGGGAGGAGGCTACACCTTC. This codes for CAGQPGQGGGYTF.

V gene TRBV28 combines with J gene TRBJ1-2, with D tentatively TRBD1 (5 bases). V lost 9 bases and J lost 8, with 13 bases in between. This CDR3 comprises 11 residues. The germline V gene has CDR1 MDHEN and CDR2 SYDVKM. Written as DNA, the CDR3 is TGTGCCAGTTCGCAGGGTTGGGGCTACACCTTC. Translating gives CASSQGWGYTF.

The V call is TRBV6-5, the J call TRBJ2-7; 7 nucleotides match TRBD2. The V gene end was trimmed by 11 bases and the J gene end by 4 bases; junction bases not matched to a gene: 8. There are 12 residues in the CDR3. Germline assignment: CDR1 MNHEY and CDR2 SVGAGI. The CDR3 coding sequence is TGTGCCTCGAAAGGACTAGGTTACGAGCAGTACTTC. As protein: CASKGLGYEQYF.

J is TRBJ2-2 and V is TRBV28, with 8 bases fitting TRBD1. J lost 6 bases, V lost 3 bases, and 6 bases had no gene match. CDR1 is MDHEN, CDR2 SYDVKM, per germline. The CDR3 spans 15 residues. The CDR3 sequence is CASSFPGGRSGELFF. In DNA form, the CDR3 reads TGTGCCAGCAGTTTTCCAGGGGGCCGTTCCGGGGAGCTGTTTTTT.

The gene calls are TRBV28 and TRBJ2-7; TRBD1 aligns across 12 bases. Germline lookup yields CDR1 MDHEN and CDR2 SYDVKM. V was pared by 5 bases and J by 7 bases, with 12 bases of the junction left unmatched. The CDR3 consists of 16 residues. The CDR3 loop is CASSPKPGQGALEQYF. CDR3 in DNA: TGTGCCAGCAGTCCCAAACCGGGACAGGGGGCGCTGGAGCAGTACTTC.

CDR3 amino acids: CASSRMQGIEQYF. CDR3 sequence (DNA): TGTGCCAGCAGTCGCATGCAGGGTATCGAGCAGTACTTC. V usage is TRBV6-5 and J usage is TRBJ2-7, with D possibly matching TRBD1 (5 bases). The CDR3 consists of 13 residues. V shed 5 bases and J shed 6 bases, with 14 bases lying between them. Looked up from germline, CDR1 is MNHEY and CDR2 is SVGAGI.

V and J are TRBV19 and TRBJ2-5; 8 bases fit TRBD1. The CDR3 spans 15 residues. Trimming at V came to 10 bases and at J to 5 bases, leaving 15 bases not matched to a gene. Germline V lookup: CDR1 LNHDA, CDR2 SQIVND (reference sequence). The CDR3 bases are TGTGCCACCTCGTCGACAGGGGCCAGGGGGGAGACCCAGTACTTC. Its protein product is CATSSTGARGETQYF.

The V and J genes are TRBV6-2 or TRBV6-3 and TRBJ2-5; 7 bases fit TRBD2. V was pared by 2 bases and J by 2 bases, with 11 bases of the junction left unmatched. Germline V gene data show CDR1 as MNHEY and CDR2 as SVGEGT. This CDR3 contains 17 residues. CDR3 nucleotide sequence: TGTGCCAGCAGTTACACAAAAAGCGGGAAAGGACAAGAGACCCAGTACTTC. This encodes CASSYTKSGKGQETQYF.

The chain links TRBV9 to TRBJ2-1, with 7 bases lining up with TRBD2. CDR3 length equals 16 residues. The junction had 8 bases not matched to a gene; V was cut back by 3 bases and J by 2 bases. The germline CDR1 and CDR2 sequences are SGDLS and YYNGEE. CDR3 DNA sequence: TGTGCCAGCAGCGGGTTCCGACTAGCAGCCTACAATGAGCAGTTCTTC. Translation gives CASSGFRLAAYNEQFF.

The CDR3 reads CASTVWDRGGSNEKLFF. The DNA of the CDR3 is TGTGCCAGCACCGTCTGGGACAGGGGCGGTTCTAATGAAAAACTGTTTTTT. This sequence joins TRBV28 and TRBJ1-4; the match to TRBD1 covers 10 bases. CDR3 size: 17 residues. The junction had 11 bases not matched to a gene; V was cut back by 7 bases and J by 3 bases. The germline V gene encodes CDR1 MDHEN and CDR2 SYDVKM.

This sequence joins TRBV29-1 and TRBJ1-2, with D possibly TRBD1 on 6 matching bases. The length of the CDR3 is 14 residues. Germline assignment: CDR1 SQVTM and CDR2 ANQGSEA. Trimming cost V 3 bases and J 5 bases, with 16 bases left between them. The CDR3 protein is CSVDRQDFGYGYTF. The CDR3 nucleotides are TGCAGCGTTGATAGACAGGACTTCGGGTATGGCTACACCTTC.

The chain couples TRBV27 to TRBJ2-7, with TRBD2 identical over 8 bases. The CDR3 is 15 residues long. The V segment lost 3 bases and the J segment 2 bases; nucleotides outside the gene matches: 6. Germline values: CDR1 MNHEY, CDR2 SMNVEV (reference sequence). In DNA form, the CDR3 reads TGTGCCAGCAGTTTTTCACTAGCGGATACCTACGAGCAGTACTTC. It translates to CASSFSLADTYEQYF.

The gene calls are TRBV7-8 and TRBJ1-3; D ambiguous. There are 16 residues in the CDR3. The V end was cut by 3 bases, the J end by 0 bases, with 12 bases between. CDR1 is SGHVS and CDR2 is FQNEAQ in the germline V gene. The CDR3 here is CASSLGGVSSGNTIYF. For the CDR3, the DNA is TGTGCCAGCAGCTTGGGAGGAGTTAGCTCTGGAAACACCATATATTTT. Based on the CDR3 plus reference TRBV7-8 and TRBJ1-3, the full variable domain is GAGVSQSPRYKVAKRGQDVALRCDPISGHVSLFWYQQALGQGPEFLTYFQNEAQLDKSGLPSDRFFAERPEGSVSTLKIQRTQQEDSAVYLCASSLGGVSSGNTIYFGEGSWLTVV.

This clone was seen only a few times. The rearrangement links TRBV7-9 to TRBJ2-7, with D possibly matching TRBD1 (5 bases). CDR3 length: 11 residues. Trimming stripped 5 bases from V and 4 bases from J, with 6 bases between. CDR1 and CDR2 (germline): SEHNR, FQNEAQ (reference sequence). CDR3 nucleotides: TGTGCCAGCAGCCGACAGTACGAGCAGTACTTC. The encoded protein is CASSRQYEQYF.

Comments on this clone: Other nucleotide sequences from this sample produce the same CDR3. V is TRBV6-1 and J is TRBJ2-7, with a possible D match to TRBD2 (5 bases). Deletions cut 1 base from V and 0 bases from J, with 7 bases between. The CDR3 length is 14 residues. The V gene's germline CDR1 is MNHNS and CDR2 SASEGT. CDR3 DNA sequence: TGTGCCAGCAGTGAAGTTAGCGACTCCTACGAGCAGTACTTC. Protein sequence: CASSEVSDSYEQYF.

The chain employs TRBV2 and TRBJ1-2, with D possibly TRBD1 on 5 matching bases. Deletions cut 8 bases from V and 0 bases from J, with 7 bases between. There are 12 residues in the CDR3. Germline V gene sequence: CDR1 SNHLY, CDR2 FYNNEI. The CDR3 sequence is CASGQPNYGYTF. In DNA, the CDR3 is TGTGCCAGCGGACAACCTAACTATGGCTACACCTTC. The full variable domain, with the rest looked up from reference TRBV2 and TRBJ1-2, is EPEVTQTPSHQVTQMGQEVILRCVPISNHLYFYWYRQILGQKVEFLVSFYNNEISEKSEIFDDQFSVERPDGSNFTLKIRSTKLEDSAMYFCASGQPNYGYTFGSGTRLTVV.

The chain's CDR3 is CASSQDSSGYTDTQYF. The CDR3 nucleotides read TGCGCCAGCAGCCAAGACTCAAGCGGCTACACAGATACGCAGTATTTT. The rearrangement uses TRBV4-1 and TRBJ2-3, with D possibly TRBD2 on 5 matching bases. The germline V gene encodes CDR1 MGHRA and CDR2 YSYEKL. Trimming shortened V by 0 bases and J by 2 bases, and 12 bases separated the two germline ends. The CDR3 totals 16 residues.

This sequence joins TRBV11-2 and TRBJ1-4; 7 bases map to TRBD1. CDR1 is SGHAT, CDR2 FQNNGV, per germline. The CDR3 is made up of 14 amino acids. Trimming cost V 7 bases and J 6 bases; bases outside gene matches: 8. CDR3 coding DNA: TGTGCCAGCACTCGTCGGACAGGCGATGAAAAACTGTTTTTT. Translation: CASTRRTGDEKLFF.

The rearrangement joins TRBV6-4 to TRBJ2-3; 14 nucleotides line up with TRBD2. The trim removed 3 bases at V and 6 bases at J, leaving 5 bases unmatched. The CDR3 runs 16 residues. The germline V gene encodes CDR1 MRHNA and CDR2 SNTAGT. CDR3 nucleotide sequence: TGTGCCAGCAGTGATGGGGGACTAGCGGGAGCTGATACGCAGTATTTT. This gives the protein CASSDGGLAGADTQYF.

The rearrangement uses TRBV28 and TRBJ1-6, with D unresolved. CDR1 and CDR2 (germline): MDHEN, SYDVKM. Deletions cut 6 bases from V and 5 bases from J, with 14 bases between. The CDR3 runs to 15 residues. The CDR3 loop is CASRQLPGNNSPLHF. The CDR3 bases are TGTGCCAGCAGACAACTTCCGGGAAATAATTCACCCCTCCACTTT. The full variable domain, with the rest looked up from reference TRBV28 and TRBJ1-6, is DVKVTQSSRYLVKRTGEKVFLECVQDMDHENMFWYRQDPGLGLRLIYFSYDVKMKEKGDIPEGYSVSREKKERFSLILESASTNQTSMYLCASRQLPGNNSPLHFGNGTRLTVT.

This clone has a single count. The CDR3 loop reads CASSIPGVAGGPGEQFF. The CDR3 DNA follows: TGTGCCAGTAGTATACCCGGGGTAGCGGGAGGGCCGGGTGAGCAGTTCTTC. The rearrangement joins TRBV19 to TRBJ2-1, with 11 bases lining up with TRBD2. After removal of 2 bases from V and 9 bases from J, the junction contained 12 bases not matched to a gene. CDR3 length: 17 amino acids. Germline CDR1 and CDR2: LNHDA and SQIVND (reference sequence).

The chain carries TRBV5-1 and TRBJ2-5, with D perhaps matching TRBD2 (5 bases). Trimming left V 0 bases short and J 5 bases short, with 11 bases between. Germline values: CDR1 SGHRS, CDR2 YFSETQ. This CDR3 spans 14 amino acids. CDR3 sequence: CASSLGDRGETQYF. The CDR3, as DNA: TGCGCCAGCAGCTTGGGGGATAGAGGGGAGACCCAGTACTTC.

V is TRBV10-3 and J is TRBJ2-3; 9 positions match TRBD2. The CDR3 spans 15 residues. The J segment lost 5 bases and the V segment lost 10 bases, leaving 13 bases of the junction unmatched. Germline V gene data show CDR1 as ENHRY and CDR2 as SYGVKD. The CDR3 loop reads CATYDRAGGRDTQYF. CDR3 nucleotides: TGTGCCACCTATGATAGGGCGGGAGGGAGAGATACGCAGTATTTT.

The chain links TRBV9 to TRBJ1-4; 11 nucleotides agree with TRBD1. V lost 3 bases, J lost 7 bases, and 14 bases stayed unmatched. CDR3 length equals 18 residues. CDR1 is SGDLS and CDR2 is YYNGEE in the germline V gene. CDR3 in amino acids: CASSAIPGTGGYSEKLFF. The CDR3 DNA sequence: TGTGCCAGCAGCGCAATCCCGGGGACAGGGGGTTACAGTGAAAAACTGTTTTTT.

This chain links TRBV5-4 with TRBJ1-6; 9 positions match TRBD1. This CDR3 spans 16 amino acids. CDR1 and CDR2 from the germline V gene are SGHNT and YYREEE (reference sequence). The ends lost 0 bases at V and 7 bases at J; junction bases unmatched: 5. CDR3 protein: CASSLGGGQGNSPLHF. CDR3 DNA sequence: TGTGCCAGCAGCTTGGGCGGGGGACAGGGAAATTCACCCCTCCACTTT.

The chain carries TRBV7-2 and TRBJ1-1; no clear D. Deletions cut 5 bases from V and 1 base from J, with 2 bases between. The germline V gene has CDR1 SGHTA and CDR2 FQGNSA. The length of the CDR3 is 11 residues. The CDR3 spells CASSRNTEAFF. The CDR3 coding sequence is TGTGCCAGCAGCCGGAACACTGAAGCTTTCTTT.

This clone was seen just once. CDR3 DNA sequence: TGTGCCAGCAGGGGGACACTCTCTGGAAACACCATATATTTT. Its protein is CASRGTLSGNTIYF. The gene calls are TRBV28 and TRBJ1-3; D may be TRBD1 (6 bases). The CDR3 has 14 amino acids. The germline V and J ends were trimmed by 6 bases and 0 bases, with 9 bases remaining between them. From germline, CDR1 is MDHEN and CDR2 SYDVKM.

This clone was recorded once. The chain has TRBV28 and TRBJ1-2; 7 nucleotides match TRBD1. CDR1 and CDR2 (germline): MDHEN, SYDVKM. The CDR3 is 13 amino acids. Trimming took 8 bases from V and 1 from J; bases not matched to a gene: 4. CDR3 coding DNA: TGTGCCAGCTCGGGACAGAGTAACTATGGCTACACCTTC. It yields the protein CASSGQSNYGYTF.